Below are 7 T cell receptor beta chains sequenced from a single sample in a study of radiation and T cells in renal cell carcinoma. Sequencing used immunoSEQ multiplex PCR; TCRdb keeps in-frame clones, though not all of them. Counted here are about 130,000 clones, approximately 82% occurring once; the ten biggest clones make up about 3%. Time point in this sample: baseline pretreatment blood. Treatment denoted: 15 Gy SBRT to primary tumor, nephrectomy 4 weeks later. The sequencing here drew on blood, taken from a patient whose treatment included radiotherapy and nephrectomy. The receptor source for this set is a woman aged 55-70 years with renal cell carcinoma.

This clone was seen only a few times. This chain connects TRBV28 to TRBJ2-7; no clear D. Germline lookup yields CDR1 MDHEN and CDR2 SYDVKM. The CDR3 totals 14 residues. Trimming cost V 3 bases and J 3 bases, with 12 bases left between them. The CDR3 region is CASSFISRRYEQYF. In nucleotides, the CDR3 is TGTGCCAGCAGTTTTATATCGAGGCGCTACGAGCAGTACTTC.

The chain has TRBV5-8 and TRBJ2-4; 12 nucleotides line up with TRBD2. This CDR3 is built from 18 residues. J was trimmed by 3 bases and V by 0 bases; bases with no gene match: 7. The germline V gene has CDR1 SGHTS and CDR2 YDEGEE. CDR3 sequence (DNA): TGTGCCAGCAGCTTGGAACTAGCGGGGGGCAATAGCAAAAACATTCAGTACTTC. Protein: CASSLELAGGNSKNIQYF.

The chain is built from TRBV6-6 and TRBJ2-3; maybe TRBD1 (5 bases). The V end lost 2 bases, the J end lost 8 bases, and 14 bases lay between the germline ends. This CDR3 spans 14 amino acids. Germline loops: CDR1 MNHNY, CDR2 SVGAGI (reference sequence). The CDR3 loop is CASSYLGPPGTQYF. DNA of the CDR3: TGTGCCAGCAGTTACCTGGGGCCACCCGGTACGCAGTATTTT.

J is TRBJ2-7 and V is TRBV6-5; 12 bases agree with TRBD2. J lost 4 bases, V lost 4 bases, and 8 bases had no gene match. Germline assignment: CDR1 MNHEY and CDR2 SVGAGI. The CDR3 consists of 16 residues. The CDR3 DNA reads TGTGCCAGCAGTTCTTATGGACTAGCGGGACTGTACGAGCAGTACTTC. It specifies CASSSYGLAGLYEQYF.

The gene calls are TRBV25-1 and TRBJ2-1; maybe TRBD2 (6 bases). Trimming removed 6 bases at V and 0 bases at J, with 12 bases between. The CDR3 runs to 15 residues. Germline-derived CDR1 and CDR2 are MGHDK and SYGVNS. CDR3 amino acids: CASRDYHSSYNEQFF. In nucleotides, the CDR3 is TGTGCCAGCAGGGACTACCATAGCTCCTACAATGAGCAGTTCTTC.

CDR3 sequence: CASSPEAHGGYEQYF. Here the CDR3 DNA reads TGTGCCAGCAGTCCAGAGGCTCACGGCGGGTACGAGCAGTACTTC. The chain couples TRBV6-6 to TRBJ2-7; tentative D call: TRBD2 (5 bases). Germline V gene data show CDR1 as MNHNY and CDR2 as SVGAGI (reference sequence). Trimming pared 5 bases from V and 4 bases from J, leaving 18 bases between. The CDR3 is 15 residues long.

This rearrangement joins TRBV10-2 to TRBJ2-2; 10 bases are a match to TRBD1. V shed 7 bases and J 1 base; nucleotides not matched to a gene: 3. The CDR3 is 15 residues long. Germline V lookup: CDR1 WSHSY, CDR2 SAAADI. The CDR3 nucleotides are TGCGCCAGCAAAGGGACAGGGGTGAACACCGGGGAGCTGTTTTTT. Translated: CASKGTGVNTGELFF.